This T cell receptor beta chain was obtained from a study of regulatory T cells in long-lasting Graves disease. Time point noted: newly diagnosed GD, antithyroid drugs for less than 3 months. The TCR library was made from RNA extracted from PBMCs. This clonotype was recorded many times. What it binds is unknown. According to the study, TCR beta libraries were built with iRepertoire HTBI primers and CDR3-region Arm-PCR. Each CDR3 protein is one row after TCRdb ran MiXCR on the multiplex PCR reads. This table holds 350,000 to 400,000 distinct CDR3 sequences, about a sixth found once. The CDR3 is made up of 15 amino acids. V was pared by 5 bases and J by 0 bases, with 16 bases between. Germline V gene sequence: CDR1 DFQATT, CDR2 SNEGSKA (reference sequence). Study-level points and caveats: There were preferences for TRBV28, TRBJ1-2 and TRBJ2-5 in persistent disease.

The sequence derives from a female donor with Graves disease. J is TRBJ1-1 and V is TRBV20-1; a weak D match, TRBD1 (6 bases). This specimen was peripheral blood mononuclear cells (PBMCs), taken at new diagnosis, from a patient treated with antithyroid drugs. DNA of the CDR3: TGCAGTGCTTTGTCGGGGGGCTTATTGAACACTGAAGCTTTCTTT. Its protein product is CSALSGGLLNTEAFF.